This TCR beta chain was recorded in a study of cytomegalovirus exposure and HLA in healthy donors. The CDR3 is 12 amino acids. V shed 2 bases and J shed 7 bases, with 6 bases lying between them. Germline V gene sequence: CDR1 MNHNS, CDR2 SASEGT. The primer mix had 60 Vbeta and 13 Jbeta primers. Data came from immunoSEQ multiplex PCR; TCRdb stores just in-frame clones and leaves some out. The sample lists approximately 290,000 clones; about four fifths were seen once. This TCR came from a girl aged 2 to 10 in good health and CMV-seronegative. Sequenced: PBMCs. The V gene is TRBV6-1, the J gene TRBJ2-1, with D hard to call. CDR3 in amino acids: CASSELTNEQFF. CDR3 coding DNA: TGTGCCAGCAGTGAATTGACTAATGAGCAGTTCTTC.